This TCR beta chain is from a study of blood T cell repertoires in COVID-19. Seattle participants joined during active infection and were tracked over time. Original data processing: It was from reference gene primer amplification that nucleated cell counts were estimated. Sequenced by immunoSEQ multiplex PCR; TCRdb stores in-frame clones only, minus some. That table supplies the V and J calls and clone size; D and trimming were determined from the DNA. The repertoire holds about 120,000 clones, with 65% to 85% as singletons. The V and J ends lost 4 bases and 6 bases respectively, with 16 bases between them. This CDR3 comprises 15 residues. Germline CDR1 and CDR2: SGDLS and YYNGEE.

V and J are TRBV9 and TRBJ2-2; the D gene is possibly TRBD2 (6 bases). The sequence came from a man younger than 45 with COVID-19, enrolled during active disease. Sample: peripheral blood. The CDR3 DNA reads TGTGCCAGCAGCCGAGCAGCGCGGGGAGCCGGGGAGCTGTTTTTT. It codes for CASSRAARGAGELFF.